A single sample is the source of the 4 T cell receptor beta chains below, sequenced in a study of blood T cell repertoires in COVID-19. The table came from immunoSEQ multiplex PCR; TCRdb's copy has only in-frame clones and leaves some out. The sample consists of about 260,000 clones, 80% to 90% of them appearing once. The specimen was peripheral blood. The receptors were gathered from a woman aged 35 to 49 with acute or convalescent COVID-19.

This chain links TRBV4-1 with TRBJ2-3; TRBD2 matches at 12 bases. V dropped 0 bases and J dropped 14; count of bases not matched to a gene: 9. Germline V gene sequence: CDR1 MGHRA, CDR2 YSYEKL. The CDR3 runs to 15 residues. DNA for the CDR3: TGCGCCAGCAGCCAAGAACTAGCGGGGGGCCTAATTGTGTATTTT. Translated: CASSQELAGGLIVYF.

This chain links TRBV7-9 with TRBJ1-4; no reliable D call. Germline loops: CDR1 SEHNR, CDR2 FQNEAQ (reference sequence). Between the trimmed V and J ends, which lost 2 bases and 1 base, there was a span of 8 bases. CDR3 size: 15 residues. The CDR3 bases are TGTGCCAGCAGCTTAAGGGCGGGAACTAATGAAAAACTGTTTTTT. Translation: CASSLRAGTNEKLFF.

The chain carries TRBV10-1 and TRBJ2-1; D might be TRBD2 (6 bases). The ends were cut back, 8 bases at V and 9 bases at J, with 17 bases in the middle. This CDR3 contains 13 residues. Germline V gene data show CDR1 as WNHNN and CDR2 as SYGVQD (reference sequence). Here the CDR3 DNA reads TGCGCCAGCGGAGGGTCCATGGAGGGTGAGCAGTTCTTC. It yields the protein CASGGSMEGEQFF.

The V and J genes are TRBV9 and TRBJ1-2; D not resolved. Germline values: CDR1 SGDLS, CDR2 YYNGEE. Trimming removed 0 bases from V and 5 bases from J, with 8 bases in between. The CDR3 has 13 residues. This CDR3 is CASSVGSQYGYTF. Written as DNA, the CDR3 is TGTGCCAGCAGCGTAGGGTCACAATATGGCTACACCTTC.